Each of the 17 T cell receptor beta chains below was sequenced from the same sample in a study of PD-1 blockade in classical Hodgkin lymphoma (TCRdb year 2020). The intended sense of this specimen's time point label: newly diagnosed, previously untreated cHL patient sample. Library creation used the immunoSEQ multiplex PCR assay. Not all clones reach the TCRdb copy of this immuneACCESS table, which keeps in-frame sequences only. Checked studies attribute under half of the gap to unresolved V genes and leave the rest unexplained. The sample contains some 70,000 clones, over 90% of them found a single time. The top ten constitute over 2.5% of the sample. What was sequenced was peripheral blood mononuclear cells (PBMCs). The receptors derive from a human donor with classical Hodgkin lymphoma.

The chain employs TRBV7-9 and TRBJ2-2; 7 bases are a match to TRBD2. This CDR3 is built from 17 residues. Germline lookup yields CDR1 SEHNR and CDR2 FQNEAQ (reference sequence). With V trimmed by 4 bases and J by 6 bases, 14 bases remained unmatched. The CDR3 sequence: CASSYRVSGGGPGELFF. Here the CDR3 DNA reads TGTGCCAGCAGCTACCGGGTTAGCGGCGGGGGTCCCGGGGAGCTGTTTTTT.

The chain combines TRBV28 with TRBJ2-6; 9 nucleotides line up with TRBD1. The V and J ends lost 3 bases and 0 bases, in that order; junction bases with no gene match: 9. CDR1 is MDHEN and CDR2 is SYDVKM in the germline V gene. The CDR3 is made up of 19 amino acids. For the CDR3, the DNA is TGTGCCAGCAGTTTCCCCAAGGGACAGGGACCCTCTGGGGCCAACGTCCTGACTTTC. Translation gives CASSFPKGQGPSGANVLTF.

The sample holds one count of this clone. The chain has TRBV5-4 and TRBJ1-1, with D perhaps TRBD1 (5 bases). The CDR3 loop spans 14 amino acids. CDR1 is SGHNT and CDR2 is YYREEE in the germline V gene (reference sequence). The ends were cut back, 7 bases at V and 1 base at J, with 14 bases in the middle. In nucleotides, the CDR3 is TGTGCCAGCGGAGCAGGGAGTCAGAACACTGAAGCTTTCTTT. Translating it yields CASGAGSQNTEAFF.

V usage is TRBV4-1 and J usage is TRBJ2-7; the D gene is possibly TRBD1 (5 bases). CDR1 is MGHRA and CDR2 is YSYEKL in the germline V gene. V dropped 4 bases and J dropped 4 bases, with 20 bases sitting between them. The CDR3 consists of 16 residues. CDR3 sequence reads: CASSPQDGQKEYEQYF. CDR3 DNA sequence: TGCGCCAGCAGCCCCCAGGACGGACAAAAGGAGTACGAGCAGTACTTC.

The chain uses TRBV19 and TRBJ1-6; no firm D call. Per the germline V gene, CDR1 is LNHDA and CDR2 is SQIVND (reference sequence). V dropped 4 bases and J dropped 2 bases, with 12 bases sitting between them. The CDR3 is 16 amino acids. CDR3 sequence: CASSTDVKAYNSPLHF. As DNA, the CDR3 is TGTGCCAGTAGTACTGATGTGAAGGCCTATAATTCACCCCTCCACTTT.

The J gene is TRBJ1-2, the V gene TRBV19, with D perhaps TRBD1 (5 bases). The ends were cut back, 3 bases at V and 0 bases at J, with 8 bases in the middle. CDR1 is LNHDA, CDR2 SQIVND, per germline (reference sequence). The CDR3 sequence is 14 residues long. Written as DNA, the CDR3 is TGTGCCAGTAGTATGCTGGGGCCTAACTATGGCTACACCTTC. Its protein product is CASSMLGPNYGYTF.

The chain carries TRBV30 and TRBJ1-6; D call uncertain. This CDR3 is built from 12 residues. V was trimmed by 2 bases and J by 6 bases, leaving 5 bases between them. Germline V gives CDR1 GTSNPN, CDR2 SVGIG (reference sequence). CDR3 nucleotide sequence: TGTGCCTGGAGTAGGACTAATTCACCCCTCCACTTT. Translating it yields CAWSRTNSPLHF. Full variable domain (remainder filled in from reference TRBV30 and TRBJ1-6): SQTIHQWPATLVQPVGSPLSLECTVEGTSNPNLYWYRQAAGRGLQLLFYSVGIGQISSEVPQNLSASRPQDRQFILSSKKLLLSDSGFYLCAWSRTNSPLHFGNGTRLTVT.

The rearrangement uses TRBV12-5 and TRBJ1-1, with D uncertain. The CDR3 runs to 12 residues. The V gene lost 7 bases and the J gene lost 4 bases, with 10 bases spanning the gap. Germline V lookup: CDR1 LGHNT, CDR2 FRNRAP. CDR3 coding DNA: TGTGCTAGTGCCCAATGGGGCACTGAAGCTTTCTTT. Translation gives CASAQWGTEAFF.

The chain recombines TRBV5-6 with TRBJ1-4; weak D call: TRBD1 (6 bases). From germline, CDR1 is SGHDT and CDR2 YYEEEE. The CDR3 extends over 15 amino acids. The V end lost 3 bases, the J end lost 8 bases, and 17 bases lay between the germline ends. The CDR3 spells CASSWGSGAQEKLFF. As DNA, the CDR3 is TGTGCCAGCAGCTGGGGTTCGGGGGCGCAGGAAAAACTGTTTTTT.

The V call is TRBV29-1, the J call TRBJ1-1; tentative D call: TRBD1 (6 bases). V shed 4 bases and J shed 6 bases, with 15 bases lying between them. From germline, CDR1 is SQVTM and CDR2 ANQGSEA. The CDR3 length is 13 residues. CDR3 DNA: TGCAGCGTTGGCTTAGGGGGGGTGGCTGAAGCTTTCTTT. Protein sequence: CSVGLGGVAEAFF.

This rearrangement joins TRBV28 to TRBJ1-2, with a possible D match to TRBD1 (6 bases). This CDR3 has 12 residues. V lost 9 bases and J lost 6, with 14 bases in between. Germline CDR1 and CDR2: MDHEN and SYDVKM. The CDR3: CASYRVGDGYTF. The DNA of the CDR3 is TGTGCCAGTTACAGGGTAGGAGATGGCTACACCTTC.

The chain employs TRBV7-9 and TRBJ2-6; 8 nucleotides agree with TRBD1. The V gene's germline CDR1 is SEHNR and CDR2 FQNEAQ (reference sequence). The CDR3 runs to 18 residues. V lost 5 bases to trimming and J lost 0 bases; unmatched junction nucleotides: 9. The CDR3 nucleotides are TGTGCCAGCAGCCTGGGACAGGTCTTATACTCTGGGGCCAACGTCCTGACTTTC. Translation: CASSLGQVLYSGANVLTF.

The genes are TRBV19 and TRBJ1-1; D unclear. Trimming took 3 bases from V and 8 from J, leaving 7 bases between them. The CDR3 sequence is 11 residues long. The V gene's germline CDR1 is LNHDA and CDR2 SQIVND (reference sequence). Here the CDR3 DNA reads TGTGCCAGTAGTATTAGGTCCGAAGCTTTCTTT. Translated, it gives CASSIRSEAFF.

The genes are TRBV7-8 and TRBJ1-5, with TRBD1 as a possible D gene (5 bases). Germline V CDR1 and CDR2: SGHVS, FQNEAQ. V shed 1 base and J shed 8 bases, with 15 bases lying between them. This CDR3 spans 15 amino acids. The CDR3 DNA reads TGTGCCAGCAGCTTAGTATGGGGCTCATCAGAGCCCCAGCATTTT. It codes for CASSLVWGSSEPQHF.

The chain combines TRBV11-2 with TRBJ1-2; 8 bases line up with TRBD1. The CDR3 has 15 amino acids. The V segment lost 4 bases and the J segment 0 bases; nucleotides outside the gene matches: 4. Germline-derived CDR1 and CDR2 are SGHAT and FQNNGV. The CDR3 DNA reads as TGTGCCAGCAGCTACGACAGGGGAGCTAACTATGGCTACACCTTC. It specifies CASSYDRGANYGYTF.

The chain joins TRBV14 to TRBJ1-2; D is unresolved. From germline, CDR1 is SGHDN and CDR2 FVKESK. V lost 5 bases and J 3 bases, leaving 7 bases between the germline ends. The CDR3 covers 12 residues. As DNA, the CDR3 is TGTGCCAGCAGCGGGCGCCACTATGGCTACACCTTC. Protein product: CASSGRHYGYTF.

The rearrangement uses TRBV7-8 and TRBJ2-1, with a possible D match to TRBD1 (5 bases). Trimming left V 1 base short and J 5 bases short, with 12 bases between. CDR1 and CDR2 (germline): SGHVS, FQNEAQ. CDR3 size: 15 residues. The CDR3 protein is CASSLVQRTHNEQFF. In DNA form, the CDR3 reads TGTGCCAGCAGCTTAGTTCAGAGGACACACAATGAGCAGTTCTTC. Complete variable domain (other parts from reference TRBV7-8 and TRBJ2-1): GAGVSQSPRYKVAKRGQDVALRCDPISGHVSLFWYQQALGQGPEFLTYFQNEAQLDKSGLPSDRFFAERPEGSVSTLKIQRTQQEDSAVYLCASSLVQRTHNEQFFGPGTRLTVL.